The rows below give T cell receptor beta chains drawn from one sample of a study of CD8 T cells in ankylosing spondylitis. TCRdb re-called the 5' RACE reads with MiXCR, one entry per CDR3 protein. The data hold 450,000 or so distinct CDR3 sequences, with approximately 26% observed a single time. The sequencing sample was made of blood, either unsorted or a sorted T cell fraction (not recorded which). Receptors originate from a male donor with ankylosing spondylitis. CDR3s include the opening cysteine and the closing phenylalanine or tryptophan. Fields, in order: D gene, clone size, CDR3 length, V gene, J gene, CDR3 protein, CDR3 DNA. The D gene is left open where the match is weak. Size is stated for part of the rows, as once, few or many counts, or as a class when the clone is expanded.

>-|few|14|TRBV29-1|TRBJ2-3
CSVEGQGRTDTQYF
TGCAGCGTTGAAGGGCAGGGGCGCACAGATACGCAGTATTTT
>-|-|13|TRBV5-1|TRBJ1-5
CASRSGFNQPQHF
TGCGCCAGCAGGTCGGGATTCAATCAGCCCCAGCATTTT
>-|-|16|TRBV3-1|TRBJ2-7
CASSPPSRDGAYEQYF
TGTGCCAGCAGCCCCCCAAGTCGGGACGGAGCCTACGAGCAGTACTTC
>-|few|13|TRBV12-3/TRBV12-4|TRBJ1-5
CASSQGTHQPQHF
TGTGCCAGCAGCCAGGGAACACACCAGCCCCAGCATTTT
>-|few|14|TRBV12-3/TRBV12-4|TRBJ2-1
CASSHSGAYNEQFF
TGTGCCAGCAGTCATAGCGGAGCCTACAATGAGCAGTTCTTC
>-|-|16|TRBV5-1|TRBJ2-3
CASSLEGHHSTDTQYF
TGCGCCAGCAGCTTGGAGGGACACCATAGCACAGATACGCAGTATTTT
>-|-|12|TRBV6-5|TRBJ2-1
CASSYSGPLGFF
TGTGCCAGCAGTTACTCCGGGCCTCTCGGGTTCTTC
>TRBD1|-|15|TRBV27|TRBJ1-1
CASSPWDRMNTEAFF
TGTGCCAGCAGTCCGTGGGACAGAATGAACACTGAAGCTTTCTTT
>-|many|14|TRBV2|TRBJ2-3
CASSEYPGSNTQYF
TGTGCCAGCAGTGAATACCCAGGCTCCAATACGCAGTATTTT
>TRBD2|many|17|TRBV7-2|TRBJ2-1
CASSLTSVDSSYNEQFF
TGTGCCAGCAGCTTAACTAGCGTTGATAGCTCCTACAATGAGCAGTTCTTC
>-|few|14|TRBV12-3/TRBV12-4|TRBJ1-4
CASSLSGLGEKLFF
TGTGCCAGCAGTTTGAGCGGGTTGGGTGAAAAACTGTTTTTT
>-|few|13|TRBV5-8|TRBJ2-7
CASSFASRYEQYF
TGTGCCAGCAGCTTTGCTAGCCGGTACGAGCAGTACTTC
>TRBD1|few|15|TRBV5-1|TRBJ1-1
CASSATGPLDTEAFF
TGCGCCAGCAGCGCGACAGGGCCCTTGGACACTGAAGCTTTCTTT
>-|-|14|TRBV2|TRBJ2-2
CASRFRARAGELFF
TGTGCCAGCAGGTTTCGGGCCCGAGCCGGGGAGCTGTTTTTT
>TRBD1|-|15|TRBV7-7|TRBJ2-5
CASSPAEGGFETQYF
TGTGCCAGCAGCCCAGCCGAAGGGGGCTTTGAGACCCAGTACTTC
>-|many|12|TRBV12-3/TRBV12-4|TRBJ2-2
CASSPNTGELFF
TGTGCCAGCAGCCCGAACACCGGGGAGCTGTTTTTT
>-|few|17|TRBV20-1|TRBJ1-5
CSASVPRDLRSNQPQHF
TGCAGTGCTAGTGTACCCCGGGACCTGAGGTCCAATCAGCCCCAGCATTTT
>TRBD2|-|15|TRBV5-1|TRBJ2-1
CASSFSGSTYNEQFF
TGCGCCAGCAGCTTTAGCGGGAGCACCTACAATGAGCAGTTCTTC
>TRBD1|-|16|TRBV5-1|TRBJ2-1
CASSLGEGQGHNEQFF
TGCGCCAGCAGCCTTGGCGAGGGACAGGGCCACAATGAGCAGTTCTTC
>TRBD2|few|15|TRBV5-1|TRBJ2-1
CASSFLTSGYNEQFF
TGCGCCAGCAGCTTCTTGACTAGCGGGTACAATGAGCAGTTCTTC
>-|-|13|TRBV5-6|TRBJ2-1
CASSLGGLDEQFF
TGTGCCAGCAGCTTGGGGGGCCTGGATGAGCAGTTCTTC
>-|once|12|TRBV20-1|TRBJ2-7
CSARVSGLEQYF
TGCAGTGCTAGAGTAAGTGGACTCGAGCAGTACTTC
>-|-|15|TRBV7-2|TRBJ2-3
CASSLVGRTADTQYF
TGTGCCAGCAGCTTAGTTGGGAGGACCGCAGATACGCAGTATTTT
>-|-|16|TRBV11-2|TRBJ1-6
CASSFYSLLANSPLHF
TGTGCCAGCAGCTTTTACAGCCTACTCGCTAATTCACCCCTCCACTTT
>-|-|11|TRBV2|TRBJ1-2
CASYRNYGYTF
TGTGCCAGCTACAGAAACTATGGCTACACCTTC
>-|-|12|TRBV15|TRBJ1-5
CATSSEAGLRHF
TGTGCCACCAGCTCGGAGGCGGGACTGAGGCATTTT
>-|few|12|TRBV20-1|TRBJ1-5
CSAGTVDQPQHF
TGCAGTGCCGGGACGGTCGATCAGCCCCAGCATTTT
>TRBD2|few|14|TRBV10-3|TRBJ2-7
CAILLAGDLGEQYF
TGTGCCATCCTACTAGCGGGAGATTTGGGCGAGCAGTACTTC
>-|-|17|TRBV5-1|TRBJ1-1
CASSLGQARRGDTEAFF
TGCGCCAGCAGCTTGGGTCAGGCCCGACGGGGAGACACTGAAGCTTTCTTT
>-|few|16|TRBV5-1|TRBJ2-1
CASSLAGSGSYNEQFF
TGCGCCAGCAGCTTGGCCGGCAGCGGATCCTACAATGAGCAGTTCTTC
>-|-|14|TRBV20-1|TRBJ2-5
CSALGETAKETQYF
TGCAGTGCCCTAGGGGAGACAGCCAAAGAGACCCAGTACTTC
>-|-|16|TRBV12-3/TRBV12-4|TRBJ2-3
CASSIGTATSTDTQYF
TGTGCCAGCAGTATAGGGACCGCAACTAGCACAGATACGCAGTATTTT
>-|-|17|TRBV7-9|TRBJ1-4
CASSPPPRLATNEKLFF
TGTGCCAGCAGCCCACCCCCGCGGCTTGCAACTAATGAAAAACTGTTTTTT
>-|-|15|TRBV5-1|TRBJ2-1
CASSRGAGGEDEQFF
TGCGCCAGCAGCCGTGGGGCAGGCGGTGAGGATGAGCAGTTCTTC
>TRBD1|-|13|TRBV29-1|TRBJ1-5
CSGGQGGNQPQHF
TGCAGCGGAGGACAGGGGGGCAATCAGCCCCAGCATTTT
>TRBD1|few|13|TRBV20-1|TRBJ1-2
CSARQGTDYGYTF
TGCAGTGCGCGACAGGGGACCGACTATGGCTACACCTTC
>-|-|13|TRBV3-1|TRBJ1-6
CASSQGRDSPLHF
TGTGCCAGCAGCCAGGGGAGGGATTCACCCCTCCACTTT
>TRBD2|-|16|TRBV5-1|TRBJ2-2
CASSAGTSASTGELFF
TGCGCCAGCAGCGCCGGGACTAGCGCCTCCACCGGGGAGCTGTTTTTT
>-|-|12|TRBV12-3/TRBV12-4|TRBJ2-3
CASRHLEDTQYF
TGTGCCAGCAGACACCTAGAGGATACGCAGTATTTT
>TRBD2|-|16|TRBV5-6|TRBJ2-1
CASSPLTSGSHNEQFF
TGTGCCAGCAGCCCCCTGACTAGCGGGAGCCACAATGAGCAGTTCTTC
>TRBD1|once|12|TRBV29-1|TRBJ1-2
CSVSGTVRGYTF
TGCAGCGTCTCCGGGACAGTCCGTGGCTACACCTTC
>-|few|16|TRBV7-2|TRBJ2-7
CASSFDLSGGSYEQYF
TGTGCCAGCAGCTTCGATCTTTCCGGTGGCTCCTACGAGCAGTACTTC
>-|many|14|TRBV3-1|TRBJ1-1
CASSPRGMNTEAFF
TGTGCCAGCAGCCCCCGGGGGATGAACACTGAAGCTTTCTTT
>-|many|16|TRBV6-2/TRBV6-3|TRBJ2-6
CASSFNPSTGANVLTF
TGTGCCAGCAGTTTCAACCCGTCGACTGGGGCCAACGTCCTGACTTTC
>TRBD2|few|14|TRBV7-2|TRBJ2-7
CASSLNRLAGEQYF
TGTGCCAGCAGCTTAAATCGGCTAGCGGGAGAGCAGTACTTC
>-|-|11|TRBV12-3/TRBV12-4|TRBJ1-2
CASSTNYGYTF
TGTGCCAGCAGCACCAACTATGGCTACACCTTC
>-|-|15|TRBV12-3/TRBV12-4|TRBJ2-2
CASRADSANTGELFF
TGTGCCAGCAGAGCCGACAGCGCGAACACCGGGGAGCTGTTTTTT